This section outlines one TCR beta chain sequence together with its context. There is no known antigen for this receptor. Base qualities are not provided; no much larger clone lies one nucleotide away. The sample originates from a study of siplizumab effects on memory and regulatory T cells (dated by TCRdb to between 2017 and 2020). Notes on the research overall: The study looked at the effect of siplizumab, an anti-CD2 antibody, on alloreactive T-cell subsets in allogeneic mixed lymphocyte reactions made from human PBMCs.

The germline V gene sets CDR1 to SGHRS and CDR2 to YFSETQ. The CDR3 holds 16 amino acids from the cysteine to the phenylalanine. CDR3 DNA is the only sequence kept; it has 48 bases, read in frame from the first base. Germline trimming amounts to 4 bases on V and 4 bases on J, with 9 as the count of junction bases outside the gene matches. The protocol used for the library was the immunoSEQ multiplex PCR assay. Each sample had about 10^5 TCR templates assayed by the deep sequencing platform. Genomic DNA extracted from sorted T cells was the material used for TCRbeta CDR3 sequencing. From the authors' description of their analysis: The R programming language was used for clonal analysis of TCRbeta CDR3 data. Comparing unstimulated samples against CFSE-low samples taken after the reaction was how alloreactive CD4+ and CD8+ clones were defined. Alloreactive CD4+ clones were assigned to regulatory or non-regulatory origin by matching sequences to sorted unstimulated Treg and non-Treg repertoires. TCRdb provides this immuneACCESS table in a form limited to in-frame rearrangements. Some clones are lacking; in checked studies, under half of them reflect an unresolved V gene, and why the rest are absent is not known. V, J and clone size derive from that table, while D and trimming were established from the DNA sequence. The sample has 92,000 or so clones on record, just under 90% of them singletons. The top ten clones comprise more than 14% of the sample.

TCRbeta CDR3 sequencing was performed on sorted unstimulated T cells and on proliferating T cells recovered from mixed lymphocyte reactions. Fresh whole blood from some eleven HLA-typed healthy donors was used to isolate PBMCs. Overall study results and their limits: Unstimulated naive T cells appeared to be more diverse than memory T cells, and naive cells seemed to make a substantial contribution to the alloresponse. The cumulative frequency of alloreactive sequences that could be traced back to unstimulated CD4+ memory T cells was significantly reduced by siplizumab. Roughly 75-97% of proliferating CD4+ or CD8+ clones could not be assigned a naive or memory phenotype. Because sequences at frequencies below about 10^-5 were poorly captured, only a minor fraction of alloreactive clones could be mapped back to unstimulated subsets. Among mappable alloreactive CD4+ clones, an average Treg-derived fraction of less than 70% was observed with siplizumab, compared with 26.9% in control reactions. Whether proliferating Tregs from siplizumab cultures were suppressive was not functionally confirmed.

The V and J genes are TRBV5-1 and TRBJ1-3; 9 of the junction bases match TRBD1. The sample comprised CD4+ T cells sorted from blood. The TCR originated in a human donor in good health. The nucleotide sequence reads TGCGCCAGCAGCCTGGGGACAGGGATATCCGGAAACACCATATATTTT. It codes for CASSLGTGISGNTIYF. With the rest looked up from the reference TRBV5-1 and TRBJ1-3 genes rather than sequenced, the full variable domain is KAGVTQTPRYLIKTRGQQVTLSCSPISGHRSVSWYQQTPGQGLQFLFEYFSETQRNKGNFPGRFSGRQFSNSRSEMNVSTLELGDSALYLCASSLGTGISGNTIYFGEGSWLTVV.